One sample yielded the 4 T cell receptor beta chains listed below, sequenced in a study of blood T cells in healthy people across ages. With a J-beta primer mix and a sample-barcoded 5' primer, a second PCR ran roughly 6 to 11 cycles. Each CDR3 protein is one row after TCRdb ran MiXCR on the 5' RACE reads. The data hold hundreds of thousands of distinct CDR3 sequences, with 32% observed a single time. The specimen sequenced was blood. All receptors come from an elderly woman in good health.

J is TRBJ1-1 and V is TRBV6-5; TRBD1 agrees at 7 bases. CDR3 size: 12 residues. Trimming removed 0 bases from V and 9 bases from J; junction bases left unmatched: 1. Germline CDR1 MNHEY, CDR2 SVGAGI. CDR3 DNA sequence: TGTGCCAGCAGTTACTCGACAGGGAAAGCTTTCTTT. The encoded protein is CASSYSTGKAFF.

This clonotype was seen ten or more times. J is TRBJ2-7 and V is TRBV10-3; TRBD1 matches at 8 bases. Germline lookup yields CDR1 ENHRY and CDR2 SYGVKD. J lost 4 bases, V lost 8 bases, and 7 bases had no gene match. The CDR3 spans 13 residues. The CDR3 DNA follows: TGTGCCATCGGACAGGGTGATCGTTACGAGCAGTACTTC. This sequence encodes CAIGQGDRYEQYF.

On this clonotype: Possible read error: a much larger clone is one base away. This rearrangement joins TRBV20-1 to TRBJ2-7; 8 nucleotides align to TRBD2. Germline CDR1 DFQATT, CDR2 SNEGSKA (reference sequence). This CDR3 contains 11 residues. The junction had 3 bases not matched to a gene; V was cut back by 6 bases and J by 5 bases. The CDR3 protein is CSAPGGHEQYF. The DNA of the CDR3 is TGCAGTGCGCCGGGGGGGCACGAGCAGTACTTC.

This clonotype was detected once. The rearrangement joins TRBV20-1 to TRBJ2-3; 12 bases line up with TRBD1. CDR1 is DFQATT, CDR2 SNEGSKA, per germline (reference sequence). Unmatched junction bases numbered 7, after V lost 7 bases and J lost 2 bases. The CDR3 totals 15 residues. The CDR3 DNA sequence: TGCAGTGTTGGGACAGGGGGCGGTTTCACAGATACGCAGTATTTT. Encoded protein: CSVGTGGGFTDTQYF.